This TCR beta chain was captured in a study of T cell changes during pregnancy in multiple sclerosis. V dropped 2 bases and J dropped 1; count of bases not matched to a gene: 5. This CDR3 contains 15 residues. Germline CDR1 MDHEN, CDR2 SYDVKM. A single count supports this clone. Sequencing used immunoSEQ multiplex PCR; TCRdb keeps in-frame clones, though not all of them. The data hold more than 40,000 clones, with 90% to 95% observed a single time. This specimen consisted of CD8+ T cells from peripheral blood mononuclear cells, obtained in the third trimester of pregnancy. V gene TRBV28 combines with J gene TRBJ2-7; 7 bases agree with TRBD2. The sequence was obtained from a female donor with multiple sclerosis, enrolled in a pregnancy study. CDR3 residues: CASSLGRGESYEQYF. CDR3 DNA: TGTGCCAGCAGTTTAGGTCGGGGGGAATCCTACGAGCAGTACTTC.